The T cell receptor beta chain described here comes from a study of CD4 T cells in relation to SARS-CoV-2 and coronaviruses. Background on the study: Controls used an HIV-1 Nef peptide pool or no peptide. Shared crossreactive spike epitopes were mapped to their HLA restriction.

On this clone itself: Its antigen remains unknown.

Unexposed donor CD4+ T cells date from about 2010-2018, before the COVID-19 pandemic. The cells were cultured for approximately ten days before CD4+ T cells were isolated. As cell numbers allowed, unexposed-donor CD4+ T cells faced SARS-CoV-2 S/N and four cold-coronavirus spikes. Profiled with immunoSEQ multiplex PCR; TCRdb holds only in-frame clones, not every one. Of 20,000 to 25,000 clones listed, over 65% were seen once; the top ten hold roughly a fifth. V was shortened by 4 bases and J by 9 bases, with 12 bases between the two germline ends. This CDR3 comprises 13 residues. Germline V gene data show CDR1 as KGHDR and CDR2 as SFDVKD.

This chain connects TRBV24-1 to TRBJ1-5, with D maybe TRBD1 (6 bases). Sequenced sample: CD4+ T cells from PBMCs, cultured in vitro. This TCR derives from a human donor in good health. The CDR3 DNA reads as TGTGCCACCAGTGAGGACGGCAGGGGGCCCCAGCATTTT. This translates into CATSEDGRGPQHF.